Following are 8 T cell receptor beta chains from one sample sequenced in a study of control samples from healthy donors and cancer patients. The table came from immunoSEQ multiplex PCR; TCRdb's copy has only in-frame clones and leaves some out. The data contain 400,000 to 500,000 clones, 80% to 95% of them singletons. The sample taken for sequencing was PBMCs. The source is a man aged 40-55 years with head and neck cancer.

The V and J genes are TRBV30 and TRBJ1-1, with 8 bases matching TRBD1. Unmatched junction bases numbered 4, after V lost 2 bases and J lost 2 bases. The CDR3 covers 14 residues. From germline, CDR1 is GTSNPN and CDR2 SVGIG (reference sequence). For the CDR3, the DNA is TGTGCCTGGAGTCCCGACAGGGGTAACACTGAAGCTTTCTTT. Protein product: CAWSPDRGNTEAFF.

V usage is TRBV5-5 and J usage is TRBJ1-2, with D unresolved. Germline V gives CDR1 SGHKS, CDR2 YYEKEE (reference sequence). V was trimmed by 6 bases and J by 0 bases, leaving 18 bases between them. CDR3 length: 16 amino acids. The CDR3 coding sequence is TGTGCCAGCAACTACGATTGGAATTCGGCTAACTATGGCTACACCTTC. This gives the protein CASNYDWNSANYGYTF.

The chain combines TRBV7-9 with TRBJ2-3; 9 nucleotides agree with TRBD2. CDR3 length equals 17 residues. With V trimmed by 2 bases and J by 6 bases, 12 bases remained unmatched. In germline, CDR1 is SEHNR, CDR2 FQNEAQ (reference sequence). CDR3 bases: TGTGCCAGCAGCTTATTGTCGACTAGCGGAGGGATTGATACGCAGTATTTT. It translates to CASSLLSTSGGIDTQYF.

Notes on this clone: This sample includes further DNA sequences coding for the same CDR3. V is TRBV5-1 and J is TRBJ1-5; a weak D match, TRBD1 (5 bases). Germline loops: CDR1 SGHRS, CDR2 YFSETQ. CDR3 size: 13 residues. V gave up 2 bases and J gave up 5 bases, with 8 bases separating them. CDR3 sequence: CASSLEGHQPQHF. CDR3 nucleotide sequence: TGCGCCAGCAGCTTAGAGGGGCATCAGCCCCAGCATTTT.

This clone was detected only once. The chain employs TRBV9 and TRBJ2-5; 7 bases map to TRBD1. Germline loops: CDR1 SGDLS, CDR2 YYNGEE. Germline trimming cut 3 bases from V and 4 bases from J; bases unmatched to any gene: 18. CDR3 length: 18 residues. CDR3 sequence reads: CASSERQGPVQVRETQYF. The CDR3 DNA sequence: TGTGCCAGCAGCGAACGACAGGGTCCGGTTCAGGTGCGAGAGACCCAGTACTTC.

The chain employs TRBV28 and TRBJ1-2; 9 nucleotides align to TRBD1. Germline values: CDR1 MDHEN, CDR2 SYDVKM. The junction had 11 bases not matched to a gene; V was cut back by 7 bases and J by 2 bases. The CDR3 is 16 residues long. CDR3 amino acids: CASTPPTGTGNYGYTF. The CDR3 DNA reads TGTGCCAGCACCCCACCAACCGGGACAGGGAACTATGGCTACACCTTC.

The CDR3 coding sequence is TGCGCCAGCAGCTTGGGGCTAGGGCTAGCGTTGAGAAATGAGCAGTTCTTC. Amino acid sequence: CASSLGLGLALRNEQFF. This chain uses TRBV5-1 with TRBJ2-1; D is perhaps TRBD2 (6 bases). Trimming pared 0 bases from V and 7 bases from J, leaving 20 bases between. The length of the CDR3 is 17 residues. Germline V CDR1 and CDR2: SGHRS, YFSETQ.

A remark on this clone: Other DNA sequences of this sample code for an identical CDR3. The chain links TRBV29-1 to TRBJ2-7, with no clear D. The CDR3 consists of 11 residues. V was clipped by 6 bases and J by 2 bases, with 8 bases between them. Germline CDR1 and CDR2: SQVTM and ANQGSEA. CDR3 DNA sequence: TGCAGCGTCAGCGTCACCTACGAGCAGTACTTC. This codes for CSVSVTYEQYF.